This entry describes one T cell receptor (beta chain). This sample is part of a study of cytomegalovirus exposure and HLA in healthy donors. Use of 60 Vbeta and 13 Jbeta primers characterized the PCR. TCRdb's table, derived via immunoSEQ multiplex PCR, lists solely in-frame clones and lacks some. The sample shows 150,000 to 200,000 clones, around 80% of them seen only once. Germline V gene data show CDR1 as SGHRS and CDR2 as YFSETQ. This CDR3 contains 14 residues. The V and J ends lost 5 bases and 8 bases, in that order; junction bases with no gene match: 9. The J gene is TRBJ2-2, the V gene TRBV5-1; 7 nucleotides match TRBD1. Sequenced material: PBMCs. This clonotype was sampled from a male donor in good health and CMV-seronegative. The CDR3: CASRPGGQEGELFF. CDR3 sequence (DNA): TGCGCCAGCAGACCGGGCGGACAGGAAGGGGAGCTGTTTTTT.